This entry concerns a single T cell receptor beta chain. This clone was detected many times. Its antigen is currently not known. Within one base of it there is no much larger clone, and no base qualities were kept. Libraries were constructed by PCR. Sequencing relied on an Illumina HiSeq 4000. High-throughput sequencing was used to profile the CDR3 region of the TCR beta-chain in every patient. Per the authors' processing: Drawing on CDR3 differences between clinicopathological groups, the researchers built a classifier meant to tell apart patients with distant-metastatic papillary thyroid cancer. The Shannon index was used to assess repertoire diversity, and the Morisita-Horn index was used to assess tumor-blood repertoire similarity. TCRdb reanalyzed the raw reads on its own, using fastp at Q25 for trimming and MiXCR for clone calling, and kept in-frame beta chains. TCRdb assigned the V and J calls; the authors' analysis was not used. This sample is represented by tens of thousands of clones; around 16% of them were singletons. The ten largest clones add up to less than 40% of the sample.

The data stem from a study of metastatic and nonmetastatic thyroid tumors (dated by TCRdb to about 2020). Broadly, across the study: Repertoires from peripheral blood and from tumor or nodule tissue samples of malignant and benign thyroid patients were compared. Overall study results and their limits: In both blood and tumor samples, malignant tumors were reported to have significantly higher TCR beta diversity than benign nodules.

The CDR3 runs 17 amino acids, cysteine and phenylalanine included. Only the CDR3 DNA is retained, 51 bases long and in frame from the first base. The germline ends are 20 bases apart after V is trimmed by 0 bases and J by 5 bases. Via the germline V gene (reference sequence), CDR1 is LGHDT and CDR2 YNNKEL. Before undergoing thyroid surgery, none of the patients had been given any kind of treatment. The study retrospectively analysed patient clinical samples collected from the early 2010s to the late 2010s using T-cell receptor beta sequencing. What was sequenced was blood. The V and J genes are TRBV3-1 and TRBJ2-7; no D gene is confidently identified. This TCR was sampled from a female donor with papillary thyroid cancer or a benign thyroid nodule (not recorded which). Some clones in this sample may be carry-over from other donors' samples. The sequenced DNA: TGTGCCAGCAGCCAAGATACCGCGGCAAGGGCGACCCACGAGCAGTACTTC. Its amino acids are CASSQDTAARATHEQYF.